This passage covers 4 T cell receptor beta chains from one sample sequenced in a study of cytomegalovirus exposure and HLA in healthy donors. Vbeta (60) and Jbeta (13) primers were used in the PCR. Using immunoSEQ multiplex PCR, the repertoire was profiled, and TCRdb retains in-frame clones only, with some absent. This table holds under 200,000 clones, roughly 79% found once. Sequenced sample: PBMCs. These receptors were obtained from a woman aged 25 to 39 in good health and CMV-seropositive.

CDR3 bases: TGCGCCAGCAGCCAAGATCTAGGAGGAGGGCGAGACACTGAAGCTTTCTTT. Amino acid sequence: CASSQDLGGGRDTEAFF. The gene calls are TRBV4-3 and TRBJ1-1; D gene ambiguous. The CDR3 is 17 amino acids. V was pared by 0 bases and J by 3 bases, with 17 bases between. Germline V lookup: CDR1 LGHNA, CDR2 YSLEER.

This chain joins TRBV7-2 and TRBJ2-5; D gene unclear. V lost 3 bases, J lost 5 bases, and 7 bases lay in between. Germline V gene data show CDR1 as SGHTA and CDR2 as FQGNSA. CDR3 size: 12 residues. CDR3 region: CASSFERETQYF. The CDR3 DNA reads TGTGCCAGCAGCTTCGAGAGGGAGACCCAGTACTTC.

This clone was counted a single time. The rearrangement links TRBV5-1 to TRBJ1-2; the match to TRBD1 covers 7 bases. The germline V gene encodes CDR1 SGHRS and CDR2 YFSETQ. The CDR3 runs 15 residues. Trimming took 2 bases from V and 2 from J; bases not matched to a gene: 6. For the CDR3, the DNA is TGCGCCAGCAGCTTTAGACAGGGCGTAAACTATGGCTACACCTTC. It translates to CASSFRQGVNYGYTF.

The CDR3 protein is CASSLLGTVNTIYF. The DNA of the CDR3 is TGTGCCAGCAGTTTATTGGGGACAGTAAACACCATATATTTT. The chain couples TRBV28 to TRBJ1-3; 7 bases align to TRBD1. Germline CDR1 is MDHEN and CDR2 is SYDVKM. V dropped 1 base and J dropped 6; count of bases not matched to a gene: 3. The length of the CDR3 is 14 residues. Based on the CDR3 plus reference TRBV28 and TRBJ1-3, the full variable domain is DVKVTQSSRYLVKRTGEKVFLECVQDMDHENMFWYRQDPGLGLRLIYFSYDVKMKEKGDIPEGYSVSREKKERFSLILESASTNQTSMYLCASSLLGTVNTIYFGEGSWLTVV.